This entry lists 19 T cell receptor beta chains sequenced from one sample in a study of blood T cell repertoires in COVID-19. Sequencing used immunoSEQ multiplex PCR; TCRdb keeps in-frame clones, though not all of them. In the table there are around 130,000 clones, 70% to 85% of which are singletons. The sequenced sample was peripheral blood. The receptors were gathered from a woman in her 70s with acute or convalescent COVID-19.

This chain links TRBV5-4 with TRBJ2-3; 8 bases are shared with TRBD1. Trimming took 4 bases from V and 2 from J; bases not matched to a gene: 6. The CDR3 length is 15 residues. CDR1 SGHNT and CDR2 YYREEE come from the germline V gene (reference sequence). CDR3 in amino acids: CASSPGQVSTDTQYF. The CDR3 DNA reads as TGTGCCAGCAGCCCGGGACAGGTGTCCACAGATACGCAGTATTTT.

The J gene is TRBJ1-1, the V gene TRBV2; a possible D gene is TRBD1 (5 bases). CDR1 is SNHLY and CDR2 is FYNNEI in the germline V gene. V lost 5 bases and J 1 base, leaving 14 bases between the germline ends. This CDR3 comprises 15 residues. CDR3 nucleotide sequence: TGTGCCAGCAGTATACGAAGGGGCCCGAACACTGAAGCTTTCTTT. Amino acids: CASSIRRGPNTEAFF.

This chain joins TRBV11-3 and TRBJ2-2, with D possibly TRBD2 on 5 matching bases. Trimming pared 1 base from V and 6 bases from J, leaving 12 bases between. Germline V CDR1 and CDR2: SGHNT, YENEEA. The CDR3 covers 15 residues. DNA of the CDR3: TGTGCCAGCAGCTTAGCCCGGGGTGGGGCCGGGGAGCTGTTTTTT. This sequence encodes CASSLARGGAGELFF. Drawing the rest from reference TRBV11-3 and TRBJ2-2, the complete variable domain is EAGVVQSPRYKIIEKKQPVAFWCNPISGHNTLYWYLQNLGQGPELLIRYENEEAVDDSQLPKDRFSAERLKGVDSTLKIQPAELGDSAVYLCASSLARGGAGELFFGEGSRLTVL.

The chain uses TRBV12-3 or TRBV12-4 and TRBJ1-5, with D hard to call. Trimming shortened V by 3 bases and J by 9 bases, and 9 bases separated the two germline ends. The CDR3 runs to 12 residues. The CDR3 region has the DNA TGTGCCAGCAGTTTCTCTGCGGGGCCCCAGCATTTT. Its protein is CASSFSAGPQHF.

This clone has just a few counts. CDR3 sequence (DNA): TGTGCCAGCAGCACATCACCGGGACTAGCGCCCGATGAGCAGTTCTTC. Translating gives CASSTSPGLAPDEQFF. V is TRBV5-4 and J is TRBJ2-1, with 10 nucleotides matching TRBD2. The CDR3 is 16 residues long. V was clipped by 4 bases and J by 8 bases; unmatched bases: 12. Per germline, CDR1 SGHNT and CDR2 YYREEE (reference sequence).

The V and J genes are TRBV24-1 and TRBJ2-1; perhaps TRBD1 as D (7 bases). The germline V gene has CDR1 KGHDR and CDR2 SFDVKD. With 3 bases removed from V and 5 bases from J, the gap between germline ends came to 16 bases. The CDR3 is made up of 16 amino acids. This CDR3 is CATSDPGGTDNNEQFF. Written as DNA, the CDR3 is TGTGCCACCAGTGATCCTGGCGGGACAGATAACAATGAGCAGTTCTTC.

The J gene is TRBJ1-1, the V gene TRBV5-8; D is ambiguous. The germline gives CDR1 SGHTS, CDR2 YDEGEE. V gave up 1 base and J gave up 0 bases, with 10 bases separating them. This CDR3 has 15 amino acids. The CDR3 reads CASSLSRAMNTEAFF. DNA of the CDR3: TGTGCCAGCAGCTTGTCGAGGGCCATGAACACTGAAGCTTTCTTT.

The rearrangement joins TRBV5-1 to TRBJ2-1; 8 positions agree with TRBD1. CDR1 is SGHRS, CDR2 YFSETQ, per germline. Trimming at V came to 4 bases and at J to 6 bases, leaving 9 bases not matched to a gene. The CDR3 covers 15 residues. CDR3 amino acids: CASSPGDRRPNEQFF. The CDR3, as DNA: TGCGCCAGCAGCCCAGGGGACAGGCGCCCCAATGAGCAGTTCTTC.

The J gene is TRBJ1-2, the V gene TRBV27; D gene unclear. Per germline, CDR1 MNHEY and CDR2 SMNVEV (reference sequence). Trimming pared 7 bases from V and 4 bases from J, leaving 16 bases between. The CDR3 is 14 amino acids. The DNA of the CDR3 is TGTGCCAGCATGGGTGCAGGCAGAACCTATGGCTACACCTTC. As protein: CASMGAGRTYGYTF.

The CDR3 protein is CASSQTGDGELFF. The CDR3 coding sequence is TGTGCCAGCAGCCAAACGGGGGACGGGGAGCTGTTTTTT. The V call is TRBV3-1 (or the pseudogene TRBV3-2), the J call TRBJ2-2; possibly TRBD2 for D (6 bases). This CDR3 is built from 13 residues. Germline V CDR1 and CDR2: LGHDT, YNNKEL (reference sequence). Trimming left V 2 bases short and J 7 bases short, with 8 bases between.

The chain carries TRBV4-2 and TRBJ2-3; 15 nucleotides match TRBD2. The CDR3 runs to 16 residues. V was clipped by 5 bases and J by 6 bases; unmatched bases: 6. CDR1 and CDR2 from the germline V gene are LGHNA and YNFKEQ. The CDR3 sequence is CASSFRTSGGADTQYF. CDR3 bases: TGTGCCAGCAGCTTCCGGACTAGCGGGGGGGCGGATACGCAGTATTTT.

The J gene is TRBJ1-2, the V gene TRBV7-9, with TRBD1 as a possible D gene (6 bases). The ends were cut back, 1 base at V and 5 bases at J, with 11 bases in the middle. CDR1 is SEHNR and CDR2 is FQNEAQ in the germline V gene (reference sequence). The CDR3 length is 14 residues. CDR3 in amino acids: CASSLEGTYYGYTF. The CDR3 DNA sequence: TGTGCCAGCAGCTTAGAGGGGACATATTATGGCTACACCTTC.

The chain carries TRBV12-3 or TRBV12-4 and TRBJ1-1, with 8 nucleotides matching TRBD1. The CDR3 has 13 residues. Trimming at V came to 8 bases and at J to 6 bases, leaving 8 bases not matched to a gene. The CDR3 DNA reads TGTGCCAGCCTGGACAGGGTTTTGGCTGAAGCTTTCTTT. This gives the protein CASLDRVLAEAFF.

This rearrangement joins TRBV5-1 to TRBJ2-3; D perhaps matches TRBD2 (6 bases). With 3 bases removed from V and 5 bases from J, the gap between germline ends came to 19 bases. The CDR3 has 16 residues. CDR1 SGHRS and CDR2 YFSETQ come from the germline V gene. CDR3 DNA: TGCGCCAGCAGCTCGGGACTCAGTCCCCCTCAAGATACGCAGTATTTT. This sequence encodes CASSSGLSPPQDTQYF.

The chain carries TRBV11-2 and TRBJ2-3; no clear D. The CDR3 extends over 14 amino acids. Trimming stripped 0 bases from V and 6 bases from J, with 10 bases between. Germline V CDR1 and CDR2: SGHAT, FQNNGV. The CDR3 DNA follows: TGTGCCAGCAGCTTAGAGGTAGCTGCCGATACGCAGTATTTT. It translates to CASSLEVAADTQYF.

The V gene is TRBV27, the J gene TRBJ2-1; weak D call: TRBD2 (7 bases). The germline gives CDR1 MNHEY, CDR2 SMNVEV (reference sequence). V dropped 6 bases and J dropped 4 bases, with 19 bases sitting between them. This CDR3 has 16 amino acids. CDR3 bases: TGTGCCAGCAGCCGTCTATTCGGGGGGCCTTACAATGAGCAGTTCTTC. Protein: CASSRLFGGPYNEQFF.

In nucleotides, the CDR3 is TGTGCCAGCAGCGTAGTTAACGGTGAAGCTTTCTTT. It yields the protein CASSVVNGEAFF. The rearrangement links TRBV9 to TRBJ1-1; D gene unclear. The germline V gene encodes CDR1 SGDLS and CDR2 YYNGEE. Trimming cost V 0 bases and J 7 bases, with 7 bases left between them. The CDR3 loop spans 12 amino acids.

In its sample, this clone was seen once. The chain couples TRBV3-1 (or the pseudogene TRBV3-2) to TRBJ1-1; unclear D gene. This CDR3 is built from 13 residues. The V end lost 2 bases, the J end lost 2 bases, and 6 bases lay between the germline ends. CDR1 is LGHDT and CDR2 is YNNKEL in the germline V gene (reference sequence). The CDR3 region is CASSQMRNTEAFF. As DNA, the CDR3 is TGTGCCAGCAGCCAAATGAGAAACACTGAAGCTTTCTTT.

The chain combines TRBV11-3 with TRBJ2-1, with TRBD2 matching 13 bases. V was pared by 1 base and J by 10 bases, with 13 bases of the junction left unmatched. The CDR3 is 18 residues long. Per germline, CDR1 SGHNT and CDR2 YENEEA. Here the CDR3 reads CASSLGGTSGVPDGEQFF. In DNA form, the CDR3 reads TGTGCCAGCAGCTTAGGAGGGACTAGCGGGGTCCCAGATGGGGAGCAGTTCTTC. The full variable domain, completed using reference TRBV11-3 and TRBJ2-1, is EAGVVQSPRYKIIEKKQPVAFWCNPISGHNTLYWYLQNLGQGPELLIRYENEEAVDDSQLPKDRFSAERLKGVDSTLKIQPAELGDSAVYLCASSLGGTSGVPDGEQFFGPGTRLTVL.